A single sample is the source of the 10 T cell receptor beta chains below, sequenced in a study of cytomegalovirus exposure and HLA in healthy donors. Primers: 60 Vbeta forward and 13 Jbeta reverse. Some clones are missing from TCRdb's copy, which holds only in-frame ones; the method was immunoSEQ multiplex PCR. This listing includes under 200,000 clones. Sequencing was carried out using PBMCs. The source is a young man in good health and CMV-seronegative.

The rearrangement uses TRBV7-9 and TRBJ2-1, with 11 nucleotides matching TRBD2. Losses at the gene ends were 3 bases for V and 5 bases for J; bases not matched to a gene: 6. The CDR3 covers 16 residues. Germline CDR1 SEHNR, CDR2 FQNEAQ (reference sequence). CDR3 in amino acids: CASSFLPSGGNNEQFF. As DNA, the CDR3 is TGTGCCAGCAGCTTCCTCCCTAGCGGGGGGAACAATGAGCAGTTCTTC.

This sequence joins TRBV6-5 and TRBJ2-3, with 9 nucleotides matching TRBD1. Germline V gives CDR1 MNHEY, CDR2 SVGAGI. V trimming: 4 bases; J trimming: 6 bases; junction bases outside the gene matches: 5. The CDR3 runs 14 residues. The CDR3 DNA sequence: TGTGCCAGCAGTTGGGGACAGGGACGGGATACGCAGTATTTT. Amino acid sequence: CASSWGQGRDTQYF.

The gene calls are TRBV10-3 and TRBJ2-7; 8 bases map to TRBD1. Germline CDR1 reads ENHRY; CDR2 reads SYGVKD. J was trimmed by 3 bases and V by 9 bases; bases with no gene match: 7. The CDR3 contains 13 residues. The CDR3 loop reads CAITRDRNYEQYF. CDR3 DNA sequence: TGTGCCATTACCCGGGACAGGAACTACGAGCAGTACTTC.

The chain uses TRBV27 and TRBJ2-1; 7 bases agree with TRBD2. This CDR3 is 14 amino acids long. Trimming at V came to 7 bases and at J to 6 bases, leaving 9 bases not matched to a gene. In germline, CDR1 is MNHEY, CDR2 SMNVEV (reference sequence). CDR3 amino acids: CASTPWGGTNEQFF. The CDR3 region has the DNA TGTGCCAGCACCCCGTGGGGGGGGACCAATGAGCAGTTCTTC.

This rearrangement joins TRBV11-3 to TRBJ1-1; D may be TRBD1 (5 bases). With 5 bases removed from V and 6 bases from J, the gap between germline ends came to 10 bases. CDR1 is SGHNT and CDR2 is YENEEA in the germline V gene. The CDR3 spans 12 residues. The CDR3 bases are TGTGCCAGCAGCGAGCGGGGGGCTGAAGCTTTCTTT. It codes for CASSERGAEAFF.

The chain couples TRBV6-5 to TRBJ1-1; 7 nucleotides match TRBD1. The junction had 5 bases not matched to a gene; V was cut back by 0 bases and J by 1 base. The V gene's germline CDR1 is MNHEY and CDR2 SVGAGI. The CDR3 sequence is 16 residues long. In DNA, the CDR3 is TGTGCCAGCAGTTACTCCTTGGGACAGCAGAACACTGAAGCTTTCTTT. This encodes CASSYSLGQQNTEAFF.

The chain is built from TRBV9 and TRBJ2-7; tentative D call: TRBD2 (6 bases). CDR1 SGDLS and CDR2 YYNGEE come from the germline V gene. The CDR3 length is 15 residues. The V and J ends lost 3 bases and 6 bases respectively, with 19 bases between them. DNA for the CDR3: TGTGCCAGCAGCGGACCGGGACTCCGCCTCGGCGAGCAGTACTTC. Its protein is CASSGPGLRLGEQYF.

The chain is built from TRBV29-1 and TRBJ1-1, with D perhaps TRBD1 (6 bases). V gave up 6 bases and J gave up 3 bases, with 14 bases separating them. The CDR3 contains 13 residues. Germline V CDR1 and CDR2: SQVTM, ANQGSEA. CDR3 in DNA: TGCAGCGTGGGTGGACAGCCCGACACTGAAGCTTTCTTT. Its translation is CSVGGQPDTEAFF.

The chain couples TRBV2 to TRBJ2-3; no clear D gene. From germline, CDR1 is SNHLY and CDR2 FYNNEI. The CDR3 spans 12 residues. V was trimmed by 8 bases and J by 3 bases, leaving 9 bases between them. The CDR3 is CASLIKTDTQYF. The CDR3 nucleotides are TGTGCCAGCCTTATTAAAACAGATACGCAGTATTTT.

The chain uses TRBV30 and TRBJ1-2; TRBD1 is a possible D gene (5 bases). V was shortened by 1 base and J by 7 bases, with 13 bases between the two germline ends. CDR3 length: 13 amino acids. Germline CDR1 reads GTSNPN; CDR2 reads SVGIG (reference sequence). DNA of the CDR3: TGTGCCTGGAGTGGTTTTCAGGGTTCTGGCTACACCTTC. This codes for CAWSGFQGSGYTF. Full variable domain (missing parts from reference TRBV30 and TRBJ1-2): SQTIHQWPATLVQPVGSPLSLECTVEGTSNPNLYWYRQAAGRGLQLLFYSVGIGQISSEVPQNLSASRPQDRQFILSSKKLLLSDSGFYLCAWSGFQGSGYTFGSGTRLTVV.